This T cell receptor beta chain appears in the sequencing data of a study of identical twins. TCRdb analysed the 5' RACE reads with MiXCR anew, one entry per CDR3 protein. The sample lists about 1.7 million distinct CDR3 sequences, around a third occurring once. The ends lost 1 base at V and 2 bases at J; junction bases unmatched: 4. Germline V CDR1 and CDR2: KGHDR, SFDVKD. The CDR3 has 16 residues. Sequencing used cord blood. The sequence derives from a newborn girl in good health. The chain has TRBV24-1 and TRBJ1-1; 9 bases are shared with TRBD1. The CDR3 sequence: CATSDFYRGRNTEAFF. The CDR3 DNA is TGTGCCACCAGTGATTTTTACAGGGGGCGAAACACTGAAGCTTTCTTT.